This TCR beta chain was sequenced in a study of T cell responses to AZD1222 COVID-19 vaccine. On this clone itself: The antigen remains unidentified.

Libraries were prepared by immunoSEQ multiplex PCR; TCRdb keeps only in-frame clonotypes and omits some of them. The sample has about 140,000 clones; around 90% are singletons. Overall study results and limits: Spike-specific TCRs gained breadth and depth after people received two AZD1222 doses.

This specimen consisted of peripheral blood, obtained 28 days after the second AZD1222 dose. This TCR came from an adult who received the AZD1222 COVID-19 vaccine.

Here the CDR3 reads CASSEAHEQYF. Written as DNA, the CDR3 is TGTGCCAGCAGTGAAGCCCACGAGCAGTACTTC. The chain is built from TRBV2 and TRBJ2-7; no reliable D call. The CDR3 totals 11 residues. Trimming shortened V by 0 bases and J by 5 bases, and 2 bases separated the two germline ends. Germline assignment: CDR1 SNHLY and CDR2 FYNNEI.